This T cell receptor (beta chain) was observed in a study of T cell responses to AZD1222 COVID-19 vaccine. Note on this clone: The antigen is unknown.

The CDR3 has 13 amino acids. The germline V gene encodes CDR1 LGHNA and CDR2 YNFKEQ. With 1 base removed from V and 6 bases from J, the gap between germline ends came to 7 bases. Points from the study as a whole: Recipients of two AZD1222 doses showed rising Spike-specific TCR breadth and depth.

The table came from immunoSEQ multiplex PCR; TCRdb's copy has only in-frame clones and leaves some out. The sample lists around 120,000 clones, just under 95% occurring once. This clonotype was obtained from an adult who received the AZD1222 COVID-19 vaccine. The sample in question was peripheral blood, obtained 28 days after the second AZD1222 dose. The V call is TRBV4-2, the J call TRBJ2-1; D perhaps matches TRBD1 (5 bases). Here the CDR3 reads CASSQVGVNEQFF. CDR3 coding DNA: TGTGCCAGCAGCCAAGTAGGGGTCAATGAGCAGTTCTTC.